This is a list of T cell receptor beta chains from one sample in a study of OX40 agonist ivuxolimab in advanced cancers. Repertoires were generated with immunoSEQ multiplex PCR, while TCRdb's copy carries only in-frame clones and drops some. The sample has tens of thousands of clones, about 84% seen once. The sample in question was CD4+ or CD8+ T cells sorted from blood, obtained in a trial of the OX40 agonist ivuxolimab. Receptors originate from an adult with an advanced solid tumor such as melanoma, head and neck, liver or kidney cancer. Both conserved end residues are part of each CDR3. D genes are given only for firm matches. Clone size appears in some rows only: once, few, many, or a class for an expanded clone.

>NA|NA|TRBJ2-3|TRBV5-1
TGCGCCAGCAGCCCGAACCGGGACTTTACCACAGATACGCAGTATTTT
CASSPNRDFTTDTQYF
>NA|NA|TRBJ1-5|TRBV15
TGTGCCACCAGCAGAGAACTACAGGCACCCAATCAGCCCCAGCATTTT
CATSRELQAPNQPQHF
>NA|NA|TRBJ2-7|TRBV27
TGTGCCAGCAGCCAAGACAGTGACTACTACGAGCAGTACTTC
CASSQDSDYYEQYF
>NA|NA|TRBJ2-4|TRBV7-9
TGTGCCAGCAGCTCGGGGGACAGCAAAAACATTCAGTACTTC
CASSSGDSKNIQYF
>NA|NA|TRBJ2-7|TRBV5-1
TGCGCCAGCAGCTTAGGATACGAGCAGTACTTC
CASSLGYEQYF
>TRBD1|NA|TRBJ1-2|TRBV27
TGTGCCAGCAGGGAGACAGGGTTAAATGGCTACACCTTC
CASRETGLNGYTF
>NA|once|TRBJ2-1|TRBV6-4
TGTGCCAGCAGTGACTATGGCCTTTATTGGCATGAGCAGTTCTTC
CASSDYGLYWHEQFF
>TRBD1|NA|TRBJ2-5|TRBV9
TGTGCCAGCAGCCCTAGACAGGGTGCAGAGACCCAGTACTTC
CASSPRQGAETQYF
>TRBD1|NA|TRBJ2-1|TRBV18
TGTGCCAGCTCACCAGGGACAGGGATGTACAATGAGCAGTTCTTC
CASSPGTGMYNEQFF
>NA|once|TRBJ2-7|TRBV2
TGTGCCAGCAGGGGAAGGAGCTCCTACGAGCAGTACTTC
CASRGRSSYEQYF
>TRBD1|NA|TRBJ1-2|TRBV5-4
TGTGCCAGCAGCTTCGGGCAGGGGGTAGGCTATGGCTACACCTTC
CASSFGQGVGYGYTF
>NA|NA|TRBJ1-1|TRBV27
TGTGCCAGCAGCCTCGACCGGAACATGAACACTGAAGCTTTCTTT
CASSLDRNMNTEAFF
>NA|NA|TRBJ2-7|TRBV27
TGTGCCAGCAGTTTAAGGCTTACCTACGAGCAGTACTTC
CASSLRLTYEQYF